This T cell receptor beta chain comes out of a study of T cell changes during pregnancy in multiple sclerosis. Assay used: immunoSEQ multiplex PCR; TCRdb lists only in-frame clones, some missing. This sample has around 30,000 clones, with over 80% found just once. This CDR3 spans 13 amino acids. The trim removed 1 base at V and 6 bases at J, leaving 0 bases unmatched. The clonotype originates from a female donor with multiple sclerosis, enrolled in a pregnancy study. This chain uses TRBV5-3 with TRBJ2-1; 8 nucleotides line up with TRBD2. TRBV5-3 is an open reading frame, and its role is uncertain. The sequencing here drew on CD8+ T cells from peripheral blood mononuclear cells, taken in the first trimester of pregnancy. CDR3 protein: CARSLTSGNEQFF. The CDR3 nucleotides are TGTGCCAGAAGCTTGACTAGCGGCAATGAGCAGTTCTTC.